One and the same sample provided the 14 T cell receptor beta chains below, sequenced in a study of T cells in Graves' hyperthyroidism and ophthalmopathy. RNA transcripts were the template for amplifying TCR beta CDR3 regions. HTBI primers were the set used in a first-round RT-PCR of the TCR CDR3. TCRdb re-called the multiplex PCR reads through MiXCR, storing one row per CDR3 protein. The sample holds roughly 570,000 distinct CDR3 sequences, around 16% seen once. Material: blood. These receptor sequences come from a woman aged 25 to 39 with Graves' hyperthyroidism.

This clonotype has only a few counts. The chain employs TRBV25-1 and TRBJ1-1; 11 bases are shared with TRBD1. CDR1 is MGHDK, CDR2 SYGVNS, per germline. V gave up 4 bases and J gave up 1 base; unmatched junction bases: 2. There are 15 residues in the CDR3. Here the CDR3 reads CASSGTGGANTEAFF. DNA of the CDR3: TGTGCCAGCAGTGGGACAGGGGGCGCGAACACTGAAGCTTTCTTT.

This clonotype has a count of ten or more. The rearrangement joins TRBV20-1 to TRBJ2-7; 9 nucleotides align to TRBD1. Germline-derived CDR1 and CDR2 are DFQATT and SNEGSKA (reference sequence). Losses at the gene ends were 4 bases for V and 3 bases for J; bases not matched to a gene: 7. CDR3 size: 14 residues. CDR3 region: CSATAGTGSYEQYF. The CDR3 DNA is TGCAGTGCTACCGCTGGGACAGGGAGCTACGAGCAGTACTTC.

This clonotype occurred many times. J is TRBJ2-5 and V is TRBV7-2; possible D gene TRBD1, 6 bases. Germline CDR1 reads SGHTA; CDR2 reads FQGNSA. The V end was cut by 0 bases, the J end by 3 bases, with 11 bases between. The CDR3 is 15 residues long. The CDR3 reads CASSLAVGQKETQYF. CDR3 DNA: TGTGCCAGCAGCTTAGCGGTCGGACAGAAAGAGACCCAGTACTTC.

This clonotype was observed at least ten times. The V and J genes are TRBV20-1 and TRBJ2-3, with no clear D. Trimming cost V 0 bases and J 5 bases, with 3 bases left between them. The germline gives CDR1 DFQATT, CDR2 SNEGSKA (reference sequence). CDR3 length: 11 residues. CDR3 sequence: CSARDQDTQYF. In DNA form, the CDR3 reads TGCAGTGCTAGAGATCAAGATACGCAGTATTTT.

V usage is TRBV27 and J usage is TRBJ2-7; D remains ambiguous. V dropped 5 bases and J dropped 6 bases, with 14 bases sitting between them. The length of the CDR3 is 13 residues. Germline loops: CDR1 MNHEY, CDR2 SMNVEV (reference sequence). CDR3 in amino acids: CASSTQLQFEQYF. The CDR3 DNA follows: TGTGCCAGCAGTACACAGCTCCAGTTCGAGCAGTACTTC.

The chain links TRBV25-1 to TRBJ2-6; 10 bases match TRBD1. The ends lost 6 bases at V and 1 base at J; junction bases unmatched: 21. Germline V gene data show CDR1 as MGHDK and CDR2 as SYGVNS. This CDR3 is built from 22 residues. The CDR3 DNA reads TGTGCCAGCAGCACCACATTGTCCCTTGCGACAGGGGGCAATTCTGGGGCCAACGTCCTGACTTTC. It is translated as CASSTTLSLATGGNSGANVLTF.

This clonotype was recorded many times. V gene TRBV29-1 combines with J gene TRBJ2-1; 7 positions match TRBD1. The CDR3 is 13 amino acids. In germline, CDR1 is SQVTM, CDR2 ANQGSEA. After removal of 3 bases from V and 7 bases from J, the junction contained 6 bases not matched to a gene. The CDR3 loop reads CSVDRQGRNEQFF. CDR3 DNA sequence: TGCAGCGTTGATCGACAGGGTAGAAATGAGCAGTTCTTC.

Concerning this clonotype: A single base separates this from a much larger clone, so it may be a read error. V is TRBV20-1 and J is TRBJ2-1; 10 bases line up with TRBD2. V lost 5 bases to trimming and J lost 8 bases; unmatched junction nucleotides: 6. The CDR3 consists of 13 residues. Germline CDR1 DFQATT, CDR2 SNEGSKA (reference sequence). This chain's CDR3 is CSASASGSDEQFF. In DNA form, the CDR3 reads TGCAGTGCTTCCGCTAGCGGGAGTGATGAGCAGTTCTTC.

This clonotype was seen at least ten times. This sequence joins TRBV7-9 and TRBJ2-3; the match to TRBD2 covers 10 bases. This CDR3 is built from 15 residues. J lost 5 bases, V lost 2 bases, and 4 bases had no gene match. The germline V gene encodes CDR1 SEHNR and CDR2 FQNEAQ (reference sequence). The CDR3 sequence: CASSLLAGAVDTQYF. CDR3 bases: TGTGCCAGCAGCTTACTAGCGGGAGCGGTAGATACGCAGTATTTT.

This clonotype was detected ten times or more. This rearrangement joins TRBV6-1 to TRBJ1-5, with D tentatively TRBD1 (5 bases). Per the germline V gene, CDR1 is MNHNS and CDR2 is SASEGT. This CDR3 is built from 16 residues. Trimming left V 5 bases short and J 2 bases short, with 16 bases between. CDR3 coding DNA: TGTGCCAGCAGTCCCCGCACAACCAGGGGCAATCAGCCCCAGCATTTT. Translation: CASSPRTTRGNQPQHF.

This clonotype showed up many times. J is TRBJ1-1 and V is TRBV5-1; the D gene is possibly TRBD1 (5 bases). CDR1 is SGHRS and CDR2 is YFSETQ in the germline V gene. This CDR3 region has 15 residues. Trimming removed 0 bases from V and 1 base from J, with 10 bases in between. CDR3 residues: CASSLGQLSNTEAFF. CDR3 nucleotide sequence: TGCGCCAGCAGCTTGGGACAGCTTTCGAACACTGAAGCTTTCTTT.

This clonotype was seen many times. One end of the junction fails to match germline, which may point to a read error. The rearrangement joins TRBV5-1 to TRBJ2-3; TRBD2 is a possible D gene (6 bases). The CDR3 totals 15 residues. Germline V lookup: CDR1 SGHRS, CDR2 YFSETQ. In DNA, the CDR3 is TGTGCCAGCAGCTTAGGCGGGACGAGCACAGATACGCAGTATTTT. This gives the protein CASSLGGTSTDTQYF.

The V call is TRBV6-2 or TRBV6-3, the J call TRBJ1-5; the D gene is possibly TRBD1 (5 bases). Germline values: CDR1 MNHEY, CDR2 SVGEGT. V was cut by 6 bases and J by 11 bases, with 11 bases left in between. This CDR3 contains 11 residues. The CDR3 loop is CASSDSGSQHF. Written as DNA, the CDR3 is TGTGCCAGCAGCGACAGCGGATCCCAGCATTTT.

This clonotype was seen many times. The chain is built from TRBV6-2 or TRBV6-3 and TRBJ1-1; D gene uncertain. The germline V and J ends were trimmed by 6 bases and 1 base, with 9 bases remaining between them. Germline V lookup: CDR1 MNHEY, CDR2 SVGEGT. This CDR3 region has 13 residues. CDR3 in amino acids: CASRPQTNTEAFF. The CDR3 nucleotides are TGTGCCAGCAGACCACAGACGAACACTGAAGCTTTCTTT.